A selection of T cell receptor beta chains follows, all from one sample in a study of early T cells in non-severe SARS-CoV-2 infection. TCRdb independently ran MiXCR on the 5' RACE reads; one entry per CDR3 protein. Altogether 50,000 to 75,000 distinct CDR3 sequences are present, approximately 12% being singletons, with the ten largest covering about 1%. The sequences come from whole blood, collected at baseline. These receptors were collected from an adult who was a healthcare worker with PCR-confirmed SARS-CoV-2 infection or an uninfected control (not recorded which). The donor label of this sample is uncertain. The conserved cysteine and the conserved F or W are not part of the CDR3 here. The order of the fields is V gene, J gene, CDR3 protein.

v_gene: TRBV4-2; j_gene: TRBJ2-5; CDR3aa: ASSQDFGETQY
v_gene: TRBV27; j_gene: TRBJ1-2; CDR3aa: ASSLAASNYGYT
v_gene: TRBV12-3/TRBV12-4; j_gene: TRBJ1-1; CDR3aa: ASSPPGSRFKAF
v_gene: TRBV10-2; j_gene: TRBJ1-3; CDR3aa: ASSPKGQNFIY
v_gene: TRBV27; j_gene: TRBJ1-6; CDR3aa: ASSLIPQGNSPLH
v_gene: TRBV19; j_gene: TRBJ1-5; CDR3aa: ASHPPGHFSNQPQH
v_gene: TRBV2; j_gene: TRBJ2-3; CDR3aa: ASSAAIGRSTDTQY
v_gene: TRBV24-1; j_gene: TRBJ1-2; CDR3aa: ATSGETTGETGYT
v_gene: TRBV14; j_gene: TRBJ2-5; CDR3aa: ASSQGPEETQY
v_gene: TRBV2; j_gene: TRBJ1-4; CDR3aa: ASSETGRINEKLF
v_gene: TRBV20-1; j_gene: TRBJ2-3; CDR3aa: SARDFGSGTQY
v_gene: TRBV11-1; j_gene: TRBJ2-3; CDR3aa: ASRHGQVSSTDTQY
v_gene: TRBV6-5; j_gene: TRBJ2-1; CDR3aa: ASSRGQKLTYNEQF
v_gene: TRBV9; j_gene: TRBJ2-6; CDR3aa: AIHQRGPGANVLT
v_gene: TRBV6-6; j_gene: TRBJ1-4; CDR3aa: ATFRGGGGSEKLF